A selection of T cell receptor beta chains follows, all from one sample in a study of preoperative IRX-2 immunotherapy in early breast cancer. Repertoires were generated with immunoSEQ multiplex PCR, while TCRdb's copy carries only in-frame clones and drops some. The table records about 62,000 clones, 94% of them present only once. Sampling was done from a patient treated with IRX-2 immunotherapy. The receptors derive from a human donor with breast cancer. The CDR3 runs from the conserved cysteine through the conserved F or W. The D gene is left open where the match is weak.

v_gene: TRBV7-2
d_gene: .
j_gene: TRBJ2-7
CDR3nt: TGTGCCAGCAGCTCCCAGTCCGGGCGGGTCGAGCAGTACTTC
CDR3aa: CASSSQSGRVEQYF

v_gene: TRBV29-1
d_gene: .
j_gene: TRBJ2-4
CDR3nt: TGCAGCGTTCTAGGGGGGGTGAACATTCAGTACTTC
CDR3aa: CSVLGGVNIQYF

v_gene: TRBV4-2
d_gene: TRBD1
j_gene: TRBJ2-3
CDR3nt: TGTGCCAGCAGACGGACAGGGGCCACAGATACGCAGTATTTT
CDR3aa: CASRRTGATDTQYF

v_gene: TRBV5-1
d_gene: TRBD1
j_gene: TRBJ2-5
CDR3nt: TGCGCCAGCAGCTTTTTTGGGACAGAAGAGACCCAGTACTTC
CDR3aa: CASSFFGTEETQYF

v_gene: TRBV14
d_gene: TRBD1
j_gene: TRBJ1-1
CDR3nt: TGTGCCAGCAGCCAAGTCTACACAGGGGGGCCCTGGGACACTGAAGCTTTCTTT
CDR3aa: CASSQVYTGGPWDTEAFF

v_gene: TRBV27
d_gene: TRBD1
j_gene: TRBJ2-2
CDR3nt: TGTGCCAGCAGTTTTCAGGGGGCCTGGGAGCTGTTTTTT
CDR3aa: CASSFQGAWELFF

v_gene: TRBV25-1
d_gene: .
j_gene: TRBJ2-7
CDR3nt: TGTGCCAGCAGTGAATTAGTAGGTCGGGGATCGCAGTACTTC
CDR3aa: CASSELVGRGSQYF

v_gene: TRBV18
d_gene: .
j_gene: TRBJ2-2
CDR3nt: TGTGCCAGCTCACCACCGGAAAGGGGCTTGTACACCGGGGAGCTGTTTTTT
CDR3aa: CASSPPERGLYTGELFF

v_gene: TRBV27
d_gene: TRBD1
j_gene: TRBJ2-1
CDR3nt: TGTGCCAGCAGCCTCAGGGGGCGATTGTACAATGAGCAGTTCTTC
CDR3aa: CASSLRGRLYNEQFF

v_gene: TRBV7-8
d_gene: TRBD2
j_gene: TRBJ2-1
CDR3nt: TGTGCCAGCAGCTTAGGTATAGCGGGGGGGCATAATGAGCAGTTCTTC
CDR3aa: CASSLGIAGGHNEQFF